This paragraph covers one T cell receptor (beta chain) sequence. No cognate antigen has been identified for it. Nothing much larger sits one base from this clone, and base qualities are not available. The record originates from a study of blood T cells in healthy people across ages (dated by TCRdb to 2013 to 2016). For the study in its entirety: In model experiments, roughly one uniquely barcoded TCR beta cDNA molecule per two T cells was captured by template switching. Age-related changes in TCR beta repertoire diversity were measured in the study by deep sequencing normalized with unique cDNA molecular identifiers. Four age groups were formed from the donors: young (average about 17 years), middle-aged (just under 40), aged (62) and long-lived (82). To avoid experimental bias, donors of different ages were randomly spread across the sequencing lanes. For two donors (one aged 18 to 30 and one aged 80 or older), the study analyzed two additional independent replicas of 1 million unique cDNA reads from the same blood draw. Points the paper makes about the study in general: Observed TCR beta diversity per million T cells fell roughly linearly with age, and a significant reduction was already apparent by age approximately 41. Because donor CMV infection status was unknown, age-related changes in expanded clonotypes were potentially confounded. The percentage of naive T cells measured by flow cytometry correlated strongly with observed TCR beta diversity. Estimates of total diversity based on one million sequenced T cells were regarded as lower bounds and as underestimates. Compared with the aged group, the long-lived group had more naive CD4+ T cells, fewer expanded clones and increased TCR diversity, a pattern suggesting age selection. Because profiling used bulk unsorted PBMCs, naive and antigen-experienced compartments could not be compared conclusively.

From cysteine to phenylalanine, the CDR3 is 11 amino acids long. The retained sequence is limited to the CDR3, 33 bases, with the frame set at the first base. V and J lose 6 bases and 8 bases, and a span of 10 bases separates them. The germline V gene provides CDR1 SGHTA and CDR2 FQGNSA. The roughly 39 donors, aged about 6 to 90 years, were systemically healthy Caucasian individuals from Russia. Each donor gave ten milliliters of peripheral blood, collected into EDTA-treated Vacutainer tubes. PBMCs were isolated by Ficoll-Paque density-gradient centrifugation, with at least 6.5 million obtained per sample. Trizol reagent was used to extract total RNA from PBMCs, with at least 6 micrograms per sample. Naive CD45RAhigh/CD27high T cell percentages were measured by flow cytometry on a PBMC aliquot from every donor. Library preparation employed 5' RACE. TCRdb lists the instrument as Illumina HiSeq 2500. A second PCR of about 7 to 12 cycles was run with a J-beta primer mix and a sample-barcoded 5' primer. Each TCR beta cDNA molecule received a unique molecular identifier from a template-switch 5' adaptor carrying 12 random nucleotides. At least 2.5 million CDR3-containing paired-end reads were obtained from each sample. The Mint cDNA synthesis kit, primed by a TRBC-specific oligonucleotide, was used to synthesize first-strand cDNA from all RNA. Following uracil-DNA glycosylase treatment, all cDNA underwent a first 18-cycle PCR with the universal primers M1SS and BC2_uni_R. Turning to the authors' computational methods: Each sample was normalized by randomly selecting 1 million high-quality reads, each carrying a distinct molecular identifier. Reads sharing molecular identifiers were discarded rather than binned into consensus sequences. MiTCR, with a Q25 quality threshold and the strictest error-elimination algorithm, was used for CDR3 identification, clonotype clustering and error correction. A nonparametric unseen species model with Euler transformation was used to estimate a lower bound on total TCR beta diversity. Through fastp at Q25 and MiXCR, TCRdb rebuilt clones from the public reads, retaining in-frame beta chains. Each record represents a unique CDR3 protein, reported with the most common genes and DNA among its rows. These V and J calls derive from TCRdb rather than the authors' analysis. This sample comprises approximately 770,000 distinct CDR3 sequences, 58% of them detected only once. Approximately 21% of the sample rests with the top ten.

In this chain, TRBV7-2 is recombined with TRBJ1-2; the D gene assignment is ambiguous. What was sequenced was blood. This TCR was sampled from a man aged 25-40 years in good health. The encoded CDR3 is CASRPARGYTF. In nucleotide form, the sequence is TGTGCCAGCAGACCCGCGCGAGGCTACACCTTC.